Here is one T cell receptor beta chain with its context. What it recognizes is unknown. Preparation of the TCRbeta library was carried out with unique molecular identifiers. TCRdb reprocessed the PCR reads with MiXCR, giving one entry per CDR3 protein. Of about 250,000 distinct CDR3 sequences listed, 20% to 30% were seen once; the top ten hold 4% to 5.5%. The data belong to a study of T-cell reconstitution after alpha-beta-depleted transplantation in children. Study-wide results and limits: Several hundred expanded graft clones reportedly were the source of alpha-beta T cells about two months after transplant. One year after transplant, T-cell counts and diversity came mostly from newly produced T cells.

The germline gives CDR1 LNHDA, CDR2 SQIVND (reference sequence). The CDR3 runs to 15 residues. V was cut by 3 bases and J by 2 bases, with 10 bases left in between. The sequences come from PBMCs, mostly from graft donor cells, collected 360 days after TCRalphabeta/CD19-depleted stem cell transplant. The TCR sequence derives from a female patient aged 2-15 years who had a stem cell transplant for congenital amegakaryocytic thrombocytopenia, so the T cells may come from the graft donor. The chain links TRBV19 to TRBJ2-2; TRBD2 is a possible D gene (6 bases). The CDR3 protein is CASSIRGFNTGELFF. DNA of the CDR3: TGTGCCAGTAGTATCCGGGGGTTTAACACCGGGGAGCTGTTTTTT.